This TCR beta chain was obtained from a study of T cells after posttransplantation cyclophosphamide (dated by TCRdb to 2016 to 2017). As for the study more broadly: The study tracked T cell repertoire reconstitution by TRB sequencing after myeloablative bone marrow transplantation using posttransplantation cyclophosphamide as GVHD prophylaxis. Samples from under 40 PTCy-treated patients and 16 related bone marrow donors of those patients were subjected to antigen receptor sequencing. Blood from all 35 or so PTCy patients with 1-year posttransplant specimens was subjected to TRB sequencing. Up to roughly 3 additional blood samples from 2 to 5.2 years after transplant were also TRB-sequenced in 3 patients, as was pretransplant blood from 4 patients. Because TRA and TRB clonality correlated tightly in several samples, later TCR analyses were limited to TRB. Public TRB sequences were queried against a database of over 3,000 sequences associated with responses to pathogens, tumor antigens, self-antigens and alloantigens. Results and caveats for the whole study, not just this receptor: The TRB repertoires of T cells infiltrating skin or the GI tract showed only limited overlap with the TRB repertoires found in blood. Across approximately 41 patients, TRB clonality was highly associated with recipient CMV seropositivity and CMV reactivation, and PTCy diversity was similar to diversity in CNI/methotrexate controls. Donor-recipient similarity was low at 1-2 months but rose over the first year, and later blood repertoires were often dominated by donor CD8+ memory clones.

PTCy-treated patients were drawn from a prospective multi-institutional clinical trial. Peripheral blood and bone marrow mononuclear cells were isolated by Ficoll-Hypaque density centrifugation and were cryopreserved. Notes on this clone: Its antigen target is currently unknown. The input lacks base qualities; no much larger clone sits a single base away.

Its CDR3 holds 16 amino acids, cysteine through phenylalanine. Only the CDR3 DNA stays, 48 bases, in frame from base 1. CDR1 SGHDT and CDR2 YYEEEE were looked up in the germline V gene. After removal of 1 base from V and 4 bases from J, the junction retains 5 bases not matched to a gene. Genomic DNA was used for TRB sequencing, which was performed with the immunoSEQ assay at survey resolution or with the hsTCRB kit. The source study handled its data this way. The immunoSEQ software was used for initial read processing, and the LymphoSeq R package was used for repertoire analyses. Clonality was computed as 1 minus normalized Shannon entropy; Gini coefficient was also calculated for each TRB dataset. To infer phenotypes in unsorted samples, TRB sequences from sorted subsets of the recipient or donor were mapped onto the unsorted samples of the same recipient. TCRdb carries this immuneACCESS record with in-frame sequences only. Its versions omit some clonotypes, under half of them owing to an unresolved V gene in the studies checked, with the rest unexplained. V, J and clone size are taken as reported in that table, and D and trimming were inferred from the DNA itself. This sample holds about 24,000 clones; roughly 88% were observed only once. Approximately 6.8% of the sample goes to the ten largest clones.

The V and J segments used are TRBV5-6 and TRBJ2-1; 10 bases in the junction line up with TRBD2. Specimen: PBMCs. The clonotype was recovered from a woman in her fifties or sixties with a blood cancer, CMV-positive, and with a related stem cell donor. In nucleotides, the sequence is TGTGCCAGCAGCTTGACCCGGACTAGCGGATACAATGAGCAGTTCTTC. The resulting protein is CASSLTRTSGYNEQFF.